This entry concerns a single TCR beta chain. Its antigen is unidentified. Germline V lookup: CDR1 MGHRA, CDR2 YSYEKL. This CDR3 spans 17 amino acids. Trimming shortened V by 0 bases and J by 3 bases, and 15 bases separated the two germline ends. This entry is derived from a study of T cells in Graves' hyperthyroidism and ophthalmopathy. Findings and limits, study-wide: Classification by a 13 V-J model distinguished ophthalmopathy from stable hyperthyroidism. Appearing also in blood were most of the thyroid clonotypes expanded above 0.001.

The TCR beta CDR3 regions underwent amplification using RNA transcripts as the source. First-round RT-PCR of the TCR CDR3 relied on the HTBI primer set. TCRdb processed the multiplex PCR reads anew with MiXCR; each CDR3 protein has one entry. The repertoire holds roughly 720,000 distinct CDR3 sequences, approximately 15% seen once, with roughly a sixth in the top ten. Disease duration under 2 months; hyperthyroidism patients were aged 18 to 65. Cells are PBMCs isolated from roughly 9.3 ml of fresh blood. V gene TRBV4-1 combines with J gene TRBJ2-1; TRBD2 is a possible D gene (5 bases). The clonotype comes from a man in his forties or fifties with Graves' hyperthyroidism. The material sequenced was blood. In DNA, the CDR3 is TGCGCCAGCAGCCAAGAAACAGCGGTCCACAACTACAATGAGCAGTTCTTC. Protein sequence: CASSQETAVHNYNEQFF.